This note documents a single T cell receptor (beta chain) sequence. Its specificity is unknown. These data originate in a study of blood T cells in healthy people across ages. Points from the study as a whole: Observed TCR beta diversity showed a strong correlation with the percentage of naive T cells as measured by flow cytometry. In older individuals, TCR beta diversity per million T cells was lower, falling roughly linearly with age. Long-lived donors exceeded aged donors in naive CD4+ cells and diversity.

With a J-beta primer mix and a sample-barcoded 5' primer, a second PCR ran about 6 to 11 cycles. Each cDNA molecule was tagged by a template-switch adaptor that had 12 random nucleotides. TCRdb fed the 5' RACE reads into MiXCR, producing one record per CDR3 protein. The table lists about a million distinct CDR3 sequences, around two fifths of them singletons. Unmatched junction bases numbered 8, after V lost 6 bases and J lost 6 bases. The CDR3 has 14 amino acids. Germline values: CDR1 MDHEN, CDR2 SYDVKM. This receptor was obtained from a man between 18 and 35 years old in good health. This chain links TRBV28 with TRBJ1-1; TRBD1 matches 9 bases. Sequenced input: blood. The CDR3 is CASSLGDRVPEAFF. The CDR3 DNA sequence: TGTGCCAGCAGCCTAGGGGACAGGGTCCCTGAAGCTTTCTTT.